A selection of T cell receptor beta chains follows, all from one sample in a study of blood T cells in healthy people across ages. MiXCR, applied by TCRdb to the 5' RACE reads, yields one record per CDR3 protein. The sample has about 1.1 million distinct CDR3 sequences; around two fifths are singletons. Sequencing was done on a sample of blood. The receptors were sampled from a man aged 18 to 35 in good health. Each CDR3 is given with its conserved first and last residue. Fields, in order: D gene, clone size, J gene, V gene, CDR3 DNA, CDR3 protein. The D gene is left open where the match is weak. Clone size, where shown, is once, few, many, or a class for clones that have expanded.

d_call: .; clone_size: many; j_call: TRBJ2-3; v_call: TRBV29-1; cdr3_nt: TGCAGCGTTGTCCCCGCGAACGGGGTTACAAATACGCAGTATTTT; cdr3_aa: CSVVPANGVTNTQYF
d_call: TRBD1; clone_size: few; j_call: TRBJ1-2; v_call: TRBV3-1; cdr3_nt: TGTGCCAGCAGCCAAGAGTCGTTAGGTACAGGGGGCTCGGTTAACTATGGCTACACCTTC; cdr3_aa: CASSQESLGTGGSVNYGYTF
d_call: TRBD2; clone_size: .; j_call: TRBJ2-7; v_call: TRBV20-1; cdr3_nt: TGCAGTCCTAGCGGGGTGAGCTCCTACGAGCAGTACTTC; cdr3_aa: CSPSGVSSYEQYF
d_call: .; clone_size: few; j_call: TRBJ1-2; v_call: TRBV27; cdr3_nt: TGTGCCAGCAGCACTTGGGGAACAGCAGCTAACTATGGCTACACCTTC; cdr3_aa: CASSTWGTAANYGYTF
d_call: TRBD1; clone_size: .; j_call: TRBJ1-4; v_call: TRBV7-2; cdr3_nt: TGTGCCAGCAGCGGGTACAGGGGCAGTAATGAAAAACTGTTTTTT; cdr3_aa: CASSGYRGSNEKLFF
d_call: .; clone_size: few; j_call: TRBJ2-3; v_call: TRBV20-1; cdr3_nt: TGCAGTGCTAGAGATATTCAAGGGAGAGATACGCAGTATTTT; cdr3_aa: CSARDIQGRDTQYF
d_call: .; clone_size: .; j_call: TRBJ1-5; v_call: TRBV18; cdr3_nt: TGTGCCAGCTCACCGACAAGGGGGGCTCAGCCCCAGCATTTT; cdr3_aa: CASSPTRGAQPQHF
d_call: TRBD1; clone_size: .; j_call: TRBJ2-3; v_call: TRBV27; cdr3_nt: TGTGCCAGCGGCCCGTGGGACAGGTACACAGATACGCAGTATTTT; cdr3_aa: CASGPWDRYTDTQYF
d_call: TRBD1; clone_size: few; j_call: TRBJ2-1; v_call: TRBV9; cdr3_nt: TGTGCCAGCAGCGCTCACCGGGACAGGGGCTCTAATGAGCAGTTCTTC; cdr3_aa: CASSAHRDRGSNEQFF
d_call: .; clone_size: few; j_call: TRBJ2-3; v_call: TRBV7-9; cdr3_nt: TGTGCCAGCAGCTTAAATCAGGGCACGCAGTATTTT; cdr3_aa: CASSLNQGTQYF
d_call: TRBD2; clone_size: once; j_call: TRBJ2-5; v_call: TRBV2; cdr3_nt: TGTGCCAGCAGCTACCCCACTGGACTAGCCGGCGTACCCGTTAGGAATGAGCAGTACTTC; cdr3_aa: CASSYPTGLAGVPVRNEQYF
d_call: TRBD1; clone_size: .; j_call: TRBJ2-7; v_call: TRBV2; cdr3_nt: TGTGCCAGCAGTGGGGGGGACAGGAGATCCTACGAGCAGTACTTC; cdr3_aa: CASSGGDRRSYEQYF
d_call: .; clone_size: many; j_call: TRBJ1-2; v_call: TRBV4-2; cdr3_nt: TGTGCCAGCAGCCAAGGGGGGTTTGGCTATGGCTACACCTTC; cdr3_aa: CASSQGGFGYGYTF
d_call: TRBD1; clone_size: .; j_call: TRBJ2-1; v_call: TRBV6-2/TRBV6-3; cdr3_nt: TGTGCCAGCAGTAACAACAGGGGTAGCTCCTACAATGAGCAGTTCTTC; cdr3_aa: CASSNNRGSSYNEQFF
d_call: .; clone_size: .; j_call: TRBJ2-3; v_call: TRBV4-2; cdr3_nt: TGTGCCAGACTCGAGGCGATCACAGATACGCAGTATTTT; cdr3_aa: CARLEAITDTQYF
d_call: TRBD2; clone_size: many; j_call: TRBJ2-4; v_call: TRBV27; cdr3_nt: TGTGCCAGCAGTTTGGGCGGGGGAAACATTCAGTACTTC; cdr3_aa: CASSLGGGNIQYF
d_call: .; clone_size: once; j_call: TRBJ2-7; v_call: TRBV6-6; cdr3_nt: TGTGCCAGCAGTCGTACAGGAGGACAATACTACGAGCAGTACTTC; cdr3_aa: CASSRTGGQYYEQYF
d_call: .; clone_size: few; j_call: TRBJ1-6; v_call: TRBV12-3/TRBV12-4; cdr3_nt: TGTGCCAGCAGCCGGGGGGCATTTTCACCCCTCCACTTT; cdr3_aa: CASSRGAFSPLHF
d_call: .; clone_size: many; j_call: TRBJ2-3; v_call: TRBV4-3; cdr3_nt: TGCGCCAGCAGCCAAGACACCTACGACCTAGCGAGCACAGATACGCAGTATTTT; cdr3_aa: CASSQDTYDLASTDTQYF
d_call: .; clone_size: .; j_call: TRBJ2-4; v_call: TRBV10-2; cdr3_nt: TGCGCCAGCAGCTTGACAGCACTAGCCAAAGACATTCAGTACTTC; cdr3_aa: CASSLTALAKDIQYF
d_call: .; clone_size: .; j_call: TRBJ2-7; v_call: TRBV29-1; cdr3_nt: TGCAGCGTTGAAGTCCCGGAAAGGGGGGCCCACAATGAGCAGTACTTC; cdr3_aa: CSVEVPERGAHNEQYF
d_call: .; clone_size: few; j_call: TRBJ1-1; v_call: TRBV6-1; cdr3_nt: TGTGCCAGCACTGGACGCGAGAACACTGAAGCTTTCTTT; cdr3_aa: CASTGRENTEAFF
d_call: .; clone_size: few; j_call: TRBJ2-5; v_call: TRBV5-1; cdr3_nt: TGCGCCAGCAGCTTGGAATACGGTCACCAAGAGACCCAGTACTTC; cdr3_aa: CASSLEYGHQETQYF
d_call: TRBD1; clone_size: .; j_call: TRBJ2-1; v_call: TRBV5-6; cdr3_nt: TGTGCCAGCAGCTTGACAGGGGAAGGGCCGCAGTTCTTC; cdr3_aa: CASSLTGEGPQFF
d_call: .; clone_size: .; j_call: TRBJ1-2; v_call: TRBV10-3; cdr3_nt: TGTGCCATCAGTGGTGGGGCCGAGCAGGGCTATGGCTACACCTTC; cdr3_aa: CAISGGAEQGYGYTF
d_call: TRBD1; clone_size: .; j_call: TRBJ2-4; v_call: TRBV11-2; cdr3_nt: TGTGCCAGCAGCGACCGGGACAGAGGAGCCAAAAACATTCAGTACTTC; cdr3_aa: CASSDRDRGAKNIQYF
d_call: .; clone_size: .; j_call: TRBJ2-7; v_call: TRBV7-9; cdr3_nt: TGTGCCAGCAGCTTAGTACCGGGGACCTTTATTGAGGGGAGCGAGCAGTACTTC; cdr3_aa: CASSLVPGTFIEGSEQYF
d_call: .; clone_size: once; j_call: TRBJ1-1; v_call: TRBV28; cdr3_nt: TGTGCCAGCAGTCGGACGACTGAAGCTTTCTTT; cdr3_aa: CASSRTTEAFF
d_call: TRBD2; clone_size: .; j_call: TRBJ2-7; v_call: TRBV7-9; cdr3_nt: TGTGCCAGCAGCTTAGAACTAGCGGGACTAACTGGGAAGGACGAGCAGTACTTC; cdr3_aa: CASSLELAGLTGKDEQYF
d_call: .; clone_size: few; j_call: TRBJ2-1; v_call: TRBV3-1; cdr3_nt: TGTGCCAGCAGCCGGGGGTCCTATCCCATTGAGCAGTTCTTC; cdr3_aa: CASSRGSYPIEQFF
d_call: .; clone_size: .; j_call: TRBJ2-3; v_call: TRBV6-2/TRBV6-3; cdr3_nt: TGTGCCAGCACCTCCCGGGGGTACACAGATACGCAGTATTTT; cdr3_aa: CASTSRGYTDTQYF
d_call: .; clone_size: .; j_call: TRBJ1-2; v_call: TRBV5-1; cdr3_nt: TGCGCCAGCAGCTTGGCCGGGCCTAACGGCGGCTACACCTTC; cdr3_aa: CASSLAGPNGGYTF
d_call: .; clone_size: once; j_call: TRBJ2-4; v_call: TRBV9; cdr3_nt: TGTGCCAGCAGCGTAAGCGGGTCCCACAAGGAGCAGTACTTC; cdr3_aa: CASSVSGSHKEQYF
d_call: .; clone_size: .; j_call: TRBJ2-2; v_call: TRBV4-2; cdr3_nt: TGTGTCAGCAGCCTAAACACCGGGGAGCTGTTTTTT; cdr3_aa: CVSSLNTGELFF
d_call: TRBD2; clone_size: .; j_call: TRBJ2-7; v_call: TRBV6-2/TRBV6-3; cdr3_nt: TGTGCCAGCAGATATAGCGGGGAGAGCTCCTACGAGCAGTACTTC; cdr3_aa: CASRYSGESSYEQYF
d_call: TRBD2; clone_size: .; j_call: TRBJ2-1; v_call: TRBV7-2; cdr3_nt: TGTGCCAGCAGCTCGCCTAGCGGGGGGGCCGGGTACAATGAGCAGTTCTTC; cdr3_aa: CASSSPSGGAGYNEQFF
d_call: .; clone_size: many; j_call: TRBJ2-3; v_call: TRBV3-1; cdr3_nt: TGTGCCAGCAGCCAAGAAGACGAGGGCACAGATACGCAGTATTTT; cdr3_aa: CASSQEDEGTDTQYF
d_call: .; clone_size: few; j_call: TRBJ2-3; v_call: TRBV27; cdr3_nt: TGTGCCAGCAGTAAGACGTGGGGGTTGACAGATACGCAGTATTTT; cdr3_aa: CASSKTWGLTDTQYF
d_call: .; clone_size: many; j_call: TRBJ1-6; v_call: TRBV20-1; cdr3_nt: TGCAGTGCTAGAGAGGGACATCATAATTCACCCCTCCACTTT; cdr3_aa: CSAREGHHNSPLHF
d_call: .; clone_size: .; j_call: TRBJ2-3; v_call: TRBV24-1; cdr3_nt: TGTGCCACCAGTGAAGGTGATGCGCAGTATTTT; cdr3_aa: CATSEGDAQYF
d_call: .; clone_size: .; j_call: TRBJ1-1; v_call: TRBV10-3; cdr3_nt: TGTGCCATGAGTGTGGGTTCCGTAGGGACTGAAGCTTTCTTT; cdr3_aa: CAMSVGSVGTEAFF
d_call: .; clone_size: many; j_call: TRBJ1-2; v_call: TRBV7-2; cdr3_nt: TGTGCCAGCAGCTCTCAGTCGAACCCGAATTCGGCAGTCAAGGATGGCTACACCTTC; cdr3_aa: CASSSQSNPNSAVKDGYTF
d_call: TRBD2; clone_size: once; j_call: TRBJ2-4; v_call: TRBV6-2/TRBV6-3; cdr3_nt: TGTGCCAGCAGCACGCAGGGACTAGTATGGAACATTCAGTACTTC; cdr3_aa: CASSTQGLVWNIQYF
d_call: .; clone_size: few; j_call: TRBJ2-1; v_call: TRBV5-1; cdr3_nt: TGCGCCAGCAGCCTCCGGGATGTCTCCTACAATGAGCAGTTCTTC; cdr3_aa: CASSLRDVSYNEQFF
d_call: TRBD1; clone_size: .; j_call: TRBJ1-1; v_call: TRBV20-1; cdr3_nt: TGCAGTGCTAGACCGGACAGGGAAGCTATGAACACTGAAGCTTTCTTT; cdr3_aa: CSARPDREAMNTEAFF